This T cell receptor beta chain is from a study of shared clonotypes between healthy human individuals. Findings and limits, study-wide: Sorted-subset sequencing, rarefaction showed, was incomplete despite large depth.

The method was immunoSEQ multiplex PCR; TCRdb's version includes in-frame clones alone and lacks a portion of them. Of over 850,000 clones listed, approximately 80% are singletons. A remark on this clone: Its specificity is not known. Within the sample, other DNA sequences also encode this same CDR3.

CDR3 length: 13 amino acids. V was clipped by 5 bases and J by 7 bases; unmatched bases: 3. CDR1 is MNHNY, CDR2 SVGAGI, per germline (reference sequence). The sample consisted of memory CD4+ T cells from PBMCs. The subset here: CD45RA-negative fraction. The V call is TRBV6-6, the J call TRBJ2-1; TRBD1 agrees at 9 bases. The TCR comes from a man between 18 and 35 years old in good health. Some clones in this sample may be carry-over from other donors' samples. The CDR3 loop reads CASSRQGGNEQFF. Written as DNA, the CDR3 is TGTGCCAGCAGTCGACAGGGGGGGAATGAGCAGTTCTTC.